This is a list of T cell receptor beta chains from one sample in a study of blood T cell repertoires in COVID-19. The table came from immunoSEQ multiplex PCR; TCRdb's copy has only in-frame clones and leaves some out. The sample includes hundreds of thousands of clones, roughly 79% of them seen just once. Source material: peripheral blood. These TCRs come from a woman of 80 years or more with COVID-19, enrolled during active disease. CDR3s include the opening cysteine and the closing phenylalanine or tryptophan. The D gene is left open where the match is weak. The size entry is marked missing in some rows and otherwise reads once, few, many or a size class.

D gene: -; J gene: TRBJ1-1; clone size: -; V gene: TRBV27; CDR3 protein: CASTLVWGYTEAFF; CDR3 DNA: TGTGCCAGCACTTTAGTATGGGGCTACACTGAAGCTTTCTTT
D gene: -; J gene: TRBJ1-2; clone size: once; V gene: TRBV2; CDR3 protein: CARARQSNYGYTF; CDR3 DNA: TGTGCCAGAGCCAGACAGTCGAACTATGGCTACACCTTC
D gene: -; J gene: TRBJ2-7; clone size: -; V gene: TRBV4-2; CDR3 protein: CASSSIGYEQYF; CDR3 DNA: TGTGCCAGCAGCTCGATCGGCTACGAGCAGTACTTC
D gene: -; J gene: TRBJ2-4; clone size: -; V gene: TRBV9; CDR3 protein: CASSVDGAKNIQYF; CDR3 DNA: TGTGCCAGCAGCGTAGACGGGGCCAAAAACATTCAGTACTTC
D gene: TRBD2; J gene: TRBJ2-1; clone size: -; V gene: TRBV28; CDR3 protein: CASTLGLARPNPFF; CDR3 DNA: TGTGCCAGCACCCTGGGACTAGCGCGACCTAACCCGTTCTTC
D gene: TRBD2; J gene: TRBJ2-3; clone size: -; V gene: TRBV24-1; CDR3 protein: CATSGTSGSTDTQYF; CDR3 DNA: TGTGCCACCTCCGGGACTAGCGGGAGCACAGATACGCAGTATTTT
D gene: TRBD1; J gene: TRBJ1-2; clone size: few; V gene: TRBV9; CDR3 protein: CASSARQGANYGYTF; CDR3 DNA: TGTGCCAGCAGCGCCAGACAGGGGGCCAACTATGGCTACACCTTC
D gene: -; J gene: TRBJ2-3; clone size: -; V gene: TRBV11-2; CDR3 protein: CASSFTGSTDTQYF; CDR3 DNA: TGTGCCAGCAGCTTTACGGGTAGCACAGATACGCAGTATTTT
D gene: -; J gene: TRBJ1-1; clone size: -; V gene: TRBV9; CDR3 protein: CASSGPGRTEAFF; CDR3 DNA: TGTGCCAGCAGCGGACCAGGGCGTACTGAAGCTTTCTTT
D gene: TRBD1; J gene: TRBJ2-3; clone size: -; V gene: TRBV29-1; CDR3 protein: CSVEDQDRGYTDTQYF; CDR3 DNA: TGCAGCGTTGAAGATCAGGACAGGGGGTACACAGATACGCAGTATTTT
D gene: -; J gene: TRBJ1-6; clone size: -; V gene: TRBV9; CDR3 protein: CASSVGSGDSPLHF; CDR3 DNA: TGTGCCAGCAGCGTAGGCTCGGGTGATTCACCCCTCCACTTT
D gene: TRBD2; J gene: TRBJ2-7; clone size: -; V gene: TRBV28; CDR3 protein: CASSFSLGLAGVRLTYEQYF; CDR3 DNA: TGTGCCAGCAGTTTTTCACTGGGACTAGCGGGAGTAAGGCTTACCTACGAGCAGTACTTC
D gene: TRBD1; J gene: TRBJ2-2; clone size: -; V gene: TRBV7-2; CDR3 protein: CASSPRQGQFANTGELFF; CDR3 DNA: TGTGCCAGCAGCCCTCGACAGGGGCAGTTCGCGAACACCGGGGAGCTGTTTTTT
D gene: -; J gene: TRBJ1-5; clone size: -; V gene: TRBV3-1/TRBV3-2; CDR3 protein: CASSHEGDQPQHF; CDR3 DNA: TGTGCCAGCAGCCACGAGGGGGATCAGCCCCAGCATTTT
D gene: TRBD1; J gene: TRBJ1-4; clone size: -; V gene: TRBV5-6; CDR3 protein: CASSFGQGNEKLFF; CDR3 DNA: TGTGCCAGCAGCTTCGGACAGGGTAACGAAAAACTGTTTTTT
D gene: -; J gene: TRBJ2-7; clone size: -; V gene: TRBV6-2/TRBV6-3; CDR3 protein: CASSYSMQVVRQYF; CDR3 DNA: TGTGCCAGCAGTTACTCGATGCAGGTAGTACGGCAGTACTTC
D gene: -; J gene: TRBJ2-7; clone size: -; V gene: TRBV6-5; CDR3 protein: CASSTFDWESYEQYF; CDR3 DNA: TGTGCCAGCAGTACTTTCGACTGGGAGTCCTACGAGCAGTACTTC
D gene: -; J gene: TRBJ1-2; clone size: -; V gene: TRBV18; CDR3 protein: CASSPRRGDGYTF; CDR3 DNA: TGTGCCAGCTCACCTCGGCGGGGTGACGGCTACACCTTC
D gene: TRBD1; J gene: TRBJ2-4; clone size: -; V gene: TRBV2; CDR3 protein: CASSRQGARENIQYF; CDR3 DNA: TGTGCCAGCAGTCGTCAGGGGGCGAGGGAAAACATTCAGTACTTC
D gene: -; J gene: TRBJ2-7; clone size: -; V gene: TRBV28; CDR3 protein: CASSSVLYEQYF; CDR3 DNA: TGTGCCAGCAGTTCAGTCTTATACGAGCAGTACTTC
D gene: -; J gene: TRBJ1-5; clone size: -; V gene: TRBV19; CDR3 protein: CASSIDRGSNQPQHF; CDR3 DNA: TGTGCCAGTAGTATCGATAGGGGTAGCAATCAGCCCCAGCATTTT
D gene: TRBD1; J gene: TRBJ1-4; clone size: -; V gene: TRBV7-9; CDR3 protein: CASSLAATGTGNEKLFF; CDR3 DNA: TGTGCCAGCAGCTTAGCTGCAACCGGGACAGGCAATGAAAAACTGTTTTTT
D gene: -; J gene: TRBJ1-4; clone size: few; V gene: TRBV20-1; CDR3 protein: CSASPRLATNEKLFF; CDR3 DNA: TGCAGTGCTAGTCCCAGACTGGCAACTAATGAAAAACTGTTTTTT
D gene: TRBD1; J gene: TRBJ1-6; clone size: few; V gene: TRBV30; CDR3 protein: CAWTSDRPDSPLHF; CDR3 DNA: TGTGCCTGGACCTCGGACAGGCCCGATTCACCCCTCCACTTT
D gene: -; J gene: TRBJ2-1; clone size: -; V gene: TRBV2; CDR3 protein: CATIWRGNNHNEQFF; CDR3 DNA: TGTGCCACAATCTGGAGGGGAAATAACCACAATGAGCAGTTCTTC
D gene: -; J gene: TRBJ1-1; clone size: -; V gene: TRBV19; CDR3 protein: CASSELLSTEAFF; CDR3 DNA: TGTGCCAGTAGTGAGCTCTTGAGCACTGAAGCTTTCTTT
D gene: -; J gene: TRBJ2-1; clone size: -; V gene: TRBV6-5; CDR3 protein: CATQPGAFYNEQFF; CDR3 DNA: TGTGCCACCCAGCCGGGAGCCTTTTACAATGAGCAGTTCTTC